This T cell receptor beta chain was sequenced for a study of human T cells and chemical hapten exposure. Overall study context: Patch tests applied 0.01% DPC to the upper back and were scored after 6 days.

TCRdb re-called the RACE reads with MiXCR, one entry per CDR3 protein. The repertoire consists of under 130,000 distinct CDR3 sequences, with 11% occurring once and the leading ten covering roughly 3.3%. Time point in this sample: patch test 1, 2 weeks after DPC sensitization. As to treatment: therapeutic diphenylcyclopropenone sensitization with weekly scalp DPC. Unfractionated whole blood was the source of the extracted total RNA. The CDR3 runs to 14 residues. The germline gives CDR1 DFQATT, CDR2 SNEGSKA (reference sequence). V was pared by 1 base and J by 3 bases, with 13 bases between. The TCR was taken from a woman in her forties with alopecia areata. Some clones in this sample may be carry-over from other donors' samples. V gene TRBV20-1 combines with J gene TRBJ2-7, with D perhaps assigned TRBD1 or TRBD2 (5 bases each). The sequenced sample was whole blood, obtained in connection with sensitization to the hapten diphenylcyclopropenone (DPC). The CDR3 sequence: CSARARDVFYEQYF. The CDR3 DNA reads TGCAGTGCTAGAGCCAGGGACGTTTTCTACGAGCAGTACTTC.